Sequencing of this T cell receptor beta chain was carried out in a study of blood T cell repertoires in COVID-19. Study-wide background: T cells, B-cell-depleted T cells, or PBMCs provided the cDNA or gDNA that served as material.

The CDR3 totals 15 residues. The V gene's germline CDR1 is SGDLS and CDR2 YYNGEE. V lost 0 bases and J lost 1, with 8 bases in between. This table comes from immunoSEQ multiplex PCR, and its TCRdb copy is limited to in-frame clones, with some not included. Among 110,000 or so clones listed, around 85% were seen once. Sequences were obtained from peripheral blood. The source of this sequence is a human donor in a cohort sampled during active COVID-19. V is TRBV9 and J is TRBJ1-5; D might be TRBD1 (6 bases). The CDR3 is CASSVGQGSNQPQHF. In DNA, the CDR3 is TGTGCCAGCAGCGTAGGGCAGGGGAGCAATCAGCCCCAGCATTTT.